A single T cell receptor (beta chain) is shown here with its context. This entry belongs to a study of blood T cell repertoires in COVID-19. Seattle's enrolled individuals joined amid active infection and were then monitored longitudinally. Per the original methods: Quantification of nucleated cells was approximated via reference gene primer amplification. Only in-frame clones appear in the TCRdb table, and some are missing; sequencing was by immunoSEQ multiplex PCR. V and J calls and clone size are as listed in that table; D and trimming were resolved from the DNA. The profile shows almost 300,000 clones, roughly 89% of them singletons. Germline lookup yields CDR1 SQVTM and CDR2 ANQGSEA. This CDR3 region has 11 residues.

The specimen sequenced was peripheral blood. The TCR originated in a woman in her 30s with COVID-19, enrolled during active disease. The chain joins TRBV29-1 to TRBJ2-5, with 7 bases lining up with TRBD2. Here the CDR3 reads CGGGLRETQYF. The CDR3 DNA reads as TGCGGGGGGGGATTACGAGAGACCCAGTACTTC. Based on the CDR3 plus reference TRBV29-1 and TRBJ2-5, the full variable domain is SAVISQKPSRDICQRGTSLTIQCQVDSQVTMMFWYRQQPGQSLTLIATANQGSEATYESGFVIDKFPISRPNLTFSTLTVSNMSPEDSSIYLCGGGLRETQYFGPGTRLLVL.